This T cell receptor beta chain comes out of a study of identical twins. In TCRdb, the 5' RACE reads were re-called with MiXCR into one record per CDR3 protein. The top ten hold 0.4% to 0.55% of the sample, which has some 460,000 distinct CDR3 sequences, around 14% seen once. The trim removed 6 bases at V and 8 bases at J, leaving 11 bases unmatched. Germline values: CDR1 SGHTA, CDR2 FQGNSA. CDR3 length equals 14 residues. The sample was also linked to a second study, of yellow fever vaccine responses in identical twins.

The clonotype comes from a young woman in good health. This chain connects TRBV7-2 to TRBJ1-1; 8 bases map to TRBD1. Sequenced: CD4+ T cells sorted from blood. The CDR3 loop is CASRLKAGGVEAFF. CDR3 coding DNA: TGTGCCAGCAGGCTAAAGGCAGGGGGCGTGGAAGCTTTCTTT.